The sequence of this T cell receptor (beta chain) was determined in a study of T-cell memory formation after mild COVID-19. Turning to the study itself: Clustering of TCRs was largely donor specific. Study-level points and caveats: The appearance of some responding clones in pre-infection memory suggested that cross-reactive memory joined.

The CDR3 contains 16 residues. V was cut by 4 bases and J by 5 bases, with 17 bases left in between. Germline loops: CDR1 MNHEY, CDR2 SVGEGT. The count of this clonotype is one. What it binds is not known. TCRdb reanalysed the 5' RACE reads using MiXCR and keeps one entry per CDR3 protein. The data contain hundreds of thousands of distinct CDR3 sequences, under 20% of them singletons. Input material: PBMCs or a T cell subset sorted from them (not recorded which). The chain recombines TRBV6-2 or TRBV6-3 with TRBJ2-2, with TRBD2 as a possible D gene (5 bases). The sequence derives from a man aged 18 to 30 who had mild COVID-19 (a few samples of this study predate the infection). Cell type and time point are not known. The CDR3 sequence: CASSFDSPRGTGELFF. For the CDR3, the DNA is TGTGCCAGCAGTTTCGACTCCCCACGGGGAACCGGGGAGCTGTTTTTT.